A single sample is the source of the 9 T cell receptor beta chains below, sequenced in a study of cytomegalovirus exposure and HLA in healthy donors. Use of 60 Vbeta and 13 Jbeta primers characterized the PCR. Data came from immunoSEQ multiplex PCR; TCRdb stores just in-frame clones and leaves some out. The table has 150,000 to 200,000 clones, under 75% seen once; the top ten hold 7% to 7.5%. Specimen: PBMCs. The receptors were sampled from a man aged 40-55 years in good health and CMV-seropositive.

Notes on this clone: A junction end diverges from the germline sequence, so it may reflect a read error. The rearrangement uses TRBV2 and TRBJ1-5; tentative D call: TRBD1 (5 bases). The CDR3 is made up of 19 amino acids. The germline CDR1 and CDR2 sequences are SNHLY and FYNNEI. Here the CDR3 reads CASSEAGTMWARNNQPQHF. The CDR3 DNA follows: TGTGCCAGCAGTGAAGCGGGGACTATGTGGGCTAGGAACAATCAGCCCCAACATTTT.

The chain couples TRBV10-3 to TRBJ1-2; 10 nucleotides align to TRBD1. The CDR3 has 14 residues. Germline assignment: CDR1 ENHRY and CDR2 SYGVKD. The junction had 2 bases not matched to a gene; V was cut back by 0 bases and J by 7 bases. Here the CDR3 reads CAISESGQGFGYTF. Here the CDR3 DNA reads TGTGCCATCAGTGAGTCGGGACAGGGGTTTGGCTACACCTTC.

The rearrangement uses TRBV5-8 and TRBJ1-1; D possibly corresponds to TRBD1 (6 bases). Between the trimmed V and J ends, which lost 2 bases and 4 bases, there was a span of 15 bases. This CDR3 spans 15 amino acids. Germline V gene data show CDR1 as SGHTS and CDR2 as YDEGEE. CDR3 DNA: TGTGCCAGCAGCTTACCAGACAGGCCGGGCACTGAAGCTTTCTTT. Its protein is CASSLPDRPGTEAFF.

A remark on this clone: At one end, the junction sequence differs from germline, possibly due to a read error. Other DNA sequences within the sample encode an identical CDR3. The chain couples TRBV5-4 to TRBJ2-7; 8 bases are a match to TRBD1. CDR1 SGHNT and CDR2 YYREEE come from the germline V gene (reference sequence). The CDR3 length is 15 residues. The CDR3 loop reads CASSQGQGEIYEQYF. The CDR3 region has the DNA TGTGCCAGCAGCCAAGGACAGGGTGAGATTTACGAGCAGTACTTT.

This chain uses TRBV9 with TRBJ1-6; 8 bases are a match to TRBD1. CDR3 length: 14 residues. The V and J ends lost 1 base and 6 bases, in that order; junction bases with no gene match: 0. Germline V gene sequence: CDR1 SGDLS, CDR2 YYNGEE. CDR3 sequence: CASSVQGANSPLHF. The DNA of the CDR3 is TGTGCCAGCAGCGTACAGGGGGCTAATTCACCCCTCCACTTT.

The chain recombines TRBV28 with TRBJ1-4; 9 bases fit TRBD1. Germline CDR1 is MDHEN and CDR2 is SYDVKM. With 6 bases clipped from V and 2 bases from J, the junction kept 4 bases outside the gene matches. The CDR3 contains 15 residues. The DNA for the CDR3 is TGTGCCAGCAGCCCACAGGGGGCGACTAATGAAAAACTGTTTTTT. It is translated as CASSPQGATNEKLFF.

This clone turned up a few times. The J gene is TRBJ1-2, the V gene TRBV30, with D possibly being TRBD1 (5 bases). The germline CDR1 and CDR2 sequences are GTSNPN and SVGIG (reference sequence). The CDR3 contains 13 residues. Trimming removed 2 bases at V and 8 bases at J, with 15 bases between. CDR3 nucleotide sequence: TGTGCCTGGAGTCTTAGTCGGGAGGGGGGCTACACCTTC. Protein sequence: CAWSLSREGGYTF.

CDR3 loop: CASSYDLAVDEQFF. CDR3 DNA sequence: TGTGCCAGCAGTTACGACCTAGCGGTTGATGAGCAGTTCTTC. The genes are TRBV6-6 and TRBJ2-1; 7 bases are a match to TRBD2. The CDR3 loop spans 14 amino acids. The germline gives CDR1 MNHNY, CDR2 SVGAGI (reference sequence). After removal of 2 bases from V and 8 bases from J, the junction contained 6 bases not matched to a gene.

The chain has TRBV10-3 and TRBJ2-2, with D possibly TRBD2 on 6 matching bases. From germline, CDR1 is ENHRY and CDR2 SYGVKD. This CDR3 contains 14 residues. V was clipped by 4 bases and J by 3 bases, with 9 bases between them. The CDR3 nucleotides read TGTGCCATCAGTGCGGGGGAGCACACCGGGGAGCTGTTTTTT. Translation: CAISAGEHTGELFF.